Detailed here is one T cell receptor (beta chain). Its matching antigen is unknown. With V trimmed by 0 bases and J by 5 bases, 7 bases remained unmatched. The CDR3 has 15 amino acids. Looked up from germline, CDR1 is DFQATT and CDR2 is SNEGSKA (reference sequence). The data originate from a study of T-cell memory formation after mild COVID-19. Findings and limits, study-wide: Day 15 to 85 contracting clones showed balanced CD4/CD8; day 15 to 37 expanders favored CD4+. Clones that contracted clustered mainly in CM and EM if CD4+ and in EMRA if CD8+. Cross-reactive memory apparently joined, as some responding clones appeared in pre-infection memory.

Libraries for TCRalpha and TCRbeta carried sample barcodes and unique molecular identifiers via 5'RACE. From the 5' RACE reads, TCRdb called clonotypes with MiXCR, one entry per CDR3 protein. The sample contains 65,000 to 95,000 distinct CDR3 sequences, roughly 12% of which appear only once. This clonotype originated in a man younger than 30 who had mild COVID-19 (a few samples of this study predate the infection). Cell type and time point are not known. The sample consisted of PBMCs or a T cell subset sorted from them (not recorded which). The chain uses TRBV20-1 and TRBJ2-5, with TRBD2 matching 9 bases. Here the CDR3 reads CSARDGGGASETQYF. For the CDR3, the DNA is TGCAGTGCTAGAGATGGCGGGGGGGCTAGTGAGACCCAGTACTTC.